This T cell receptor beta chain appears in the sequencing data of a study of early T cells in non-severe SARS-CoV-2 infection. In the study overall: Sequencing targeted bulk RNA from unsorted whole blood, leaving chains unpaired.

V shed 0 bases, J shed 6 bases, and the junction held 8 bases outside the gene matches. Germline V gene sequence: CDR1 MGHRA, CDR2 YSYEKL. This CDR3 is built from 16 residues. This clonotype appeared many times. In TCRdb, the 5' RACE reads were re-called with MiXCR into one record per CDR3 protein. The table has tens of thousands of distinct CDR3 sequences, around 5% seen once. The source material was whole blood. This clonotype was obtained from an adult who was a healthcare worker with PCR-confirmed SARS-CoV-2 infection or an uninfected control (not recorded which). The chain recombines TRBV4-1 with TRBJ2-1; 7 nucleotides agree with TRBD1. The CDR3 region is CASSQDYSDRVNEQFF. The CDR3 DNA is TGCGCCAGCAGCCAAGACTACAGTGACAGGGTCAATGAGCAGTTCTTC.